The 25 T cell receptor beta chains in this list originate from one sample, sequenced in a study of human T cells and chemical hapten exposure. Time point given: healthy volunteer bleed at 2 weeks. Unseparated into fractions, whole blood served as the source from which total RNA was extracted. TCRdb re-called the RACE reads through MiXCR, storing one row per CDR3 protein. Of about 130,000 distinct CDR3 sequences detected, approximately 9.5% appear once; the ten largest clones hold about 2%. The sample consisted of whole blood. The receptor set was obtained from a male donor in good health. Some clones in this sample may be carry-over from other donors' samples.

This clonotype was counted ten times or more. This chain connects TRBV15 to TRBJ2-1, with D possibly called TRBD1 or TRBD2 (5 bases each). The germline CDR1 and CDR2 sequences are LNHNV and YYDKDF (reference sequence). The CDR3 covers 16 residues. The V and J ends lost 0 bases and 5 bases respectively, with 14 bases between them. CDR3: CATSRDPPGRNNEQFF. CDR3 nucleotides: TGTGCCACCAGCAGAGATCCACCGGGACGGAACAATGAGCAGTTCTTC.

The rearrangement uses TRBV29-1 and TRBJ2-3; D might be TRBD1 (5 bases). Trimming stripped 6 bases from V and 4 bases from J, with 8 bases between. Germline CDR1 and CDR2: SQVTM and ANQGSEA. CDR3 length: 11 amino acids. CDR3 coding DNA: TGCAGCGTGTGGGGCGCAGATACGCAGTATTTT. The encoded protein is CSVWGADTQYF.

This clonotype was seen more than once but under ten times. V is TRBV7-9 and J is TRBJ2-7, with 8 positions matching TRBD2. V was clipped by 5 bases and J by 4 bases; unmatched bases: 4. This CDR3 has 13 residues. Per the germline V gene, CDR1 is SEHNR and CDR2 is FQNEAQ (reference sequence). The chain's CDR3 is CASSPSGGYEQYF. In DNA form, the CDR3 reads TGTGCCAGCAGCCCGAGCGGGGGATACGAGCAGTACTTC.

This clonotype was recorded at least ten times. The chain couples TRBV5-4 to TRBJ1-6; tentatively, D is TRBD1 (5 bases). The CDR3 extends over 16 amino acids. V was shortened by 0 bases and J by 3 bases, with 10 bases between the two germline ends. The germline V gene encodes CDR1 SGHNT and CDR2 YYREEE (reference sequence). The CDR3 spells CASSLGGALYNSPLHF. The CDR3 DNA sequence: TGTGCCAGCAGCTTGGGCGGGGCACTCTATAATTCACCCCTCCACTTT. Supplemented by reference TRBV5-4 and TRBJ1-6, the full variable domain reads ETGVTQSPTHLIKTRGQQVTLRCSSQSGHNTVSWYQQALGQGPQFIFQYYREEENGRGNFPPRFSGLQFPNYSSELNVNALELDDSALYLCASSLGGALYNSPLHFGNGTRLTVT.

Only a few counts were recorded for this clonotype. V usage is TRBV2 and J usage is TRBJ1-4; D unclear. This CDR3 has 12 residues. V lost 4 bases to trimming and J lost 6 bases, with 6 bases between them. Per germline, CDR1 SNHLY and CDR2 FYNNEI. The CDR3 nucleotides read TGTGCCAGCAGTGGGGTGGATGAAAAACTGTTTTTT. Translating it yields CASSGVDEKLFF.

In this sample, this clonotype turned up a few times. V and J are TRBV7-9 and TRBJ1-1; possibly TRBD1 for D (5 bases). V lost 1 base and J 1 base, leaving 10 bases between the germline ends. There are 15 residues in the CDR3. Germline CDR1 SEHNR, CDR2 FQNEAQ (reference sequence). The CDR3 nucleotides read TGTGCCAGCAGCTTAGTGCCAGGGCCGAACACTGAAGCTTTCTTT. It specifies CASSLVPGPNTEAFF. The complete variable domain, with remaining parts taken from reference TRBV7-9 and TRBJ1-1, reads DTGVSQNPRHKITKRGQNVTFRCDPISEHNRLYWYRQTLGQGPEFLTYFQNEAQLEKSRLLSDRFSAERPKGSFSTLEIQRTEQGDSAMYLCASSLVPGPNTEAFFGQGTRLTVV.

This clonotype appeared many times. V gene TRBV10-2 combines with J gene TRBJ2-5, with 7 bases aligning to TRBD2. This CDR3 contains 16 residues. The V gene end was trimmed by 1 base and the J gene end by 2 bases; junction bases not matched to a gene: 7. Germline V gene sequence: CDR1 WSHSY, CDR2 SAAADI. CDR3 DNA sequence: TGCGCCAGCAGTGAGTGGGGCGGGAGTGTTCAAGAGACCCAGTACTTC. Amino acids: CASSEWGGSVQETQYF.

This clonotype has a single count. The CDR3 DNA sequence: TGCAGCGCAGATGCAGGGGAATCTAACTATGGCTACACCTTC. This translates into CSADAGESNYGYTF. V is TRBV29-1 and J is TRBJ1-2; maybe TRBD1 (6 bases). Trimming took 7 bases from V and 0 from J, leaving 15 bases between them. The CDR3 extends over 14 amino acids. The germline CDR1 and CDR2 sequences are SQVTM and ANQGSEA.

This clonotype has more than one count but fewer than ten. This rearrangement joins TRBV18 to TRBJ1-2; 9 nucleotides agree with TRBD1. The CDR3 extends over 16 amino acids. Germline CDR1 is KGHSH and CDR2 is LQKENI. V lost 3 bases and J lost 2; bases outside the gene matches: 7. DNA of the CDR3: TGTGCCAGCTCACCCACCTCCGGGACAGGGAACTATGGCTACACCTTC. It yields the protein CASSPTSGTGNYGYTF.

The V gene is TRBV11-2, the J gene TRBJ2-6, with a tentative D call TRBD1 (5 bases). CDR1 SGHAT and CDR2 FQNNGV come from the germline V gene. The length of the CDR3 is 18 residues. V lost 7 bases and J 0 bases, leaving 19 bases between the germline ends. The CDR3 reads CASILFDSQSSGANVLTF. As DNA, the CDR3 is TGTGCCAGCATCCTTTTCGACAGCCAAAGCTCTGGGGCCAACGTCCTGACTTTC. The full variable domain, rest sourced from reference TRBV11-2 and TRBJ2-6, is EAGVAQSPRYKIIEKRQSVAFWCNPISGHATLYWYQQILGQGPKLLIQFQNNGVVDDSQLPKDRFSAERLKGVDSTLKIQPAKLEDSAVYLCASILFDSQSSGANVLTFGAGSRLTVL.

This clonotype appeared many times. The chain couples TRBV11-2 to TRBJ2-3; no reliable D call. The CDR3 is 15 amino acids. V lost 5 bases and J lost 1, with 13 bases in between. The germline gives CDR1 SGHAT, CDR2 FQNNGV. In DNA, the CDR3 is TGTGCCAGCAGCCCCAGTCTCTCCCGCACAGATACGCAGTATTTT. Translated: CASSPSLSRTDTQYF.

This clonotype was seen at least ten times. The chain joins TRBV10-1 to TRBJ2-6; possibly TRBD2 for D (6 bases). Trimming took 0 bases from V and 3 from J, leaving 9 bases between them. Germline values: CDR1 WNHNN, CDR2 SYGVQD (reference sequence). The CDR3 is made up of 16 amino acids. CDR3 sequence reads: CASSESRGLGANVLTF. The CDR3 bases are TGCGCCAGCAGTGAGTCGCGGGGCCTTGGGGCCAACGTCCTGACTTTC.

This clonotype was observed many times. The genes are TRBV12-3 or TRBV12-4 and TRBJ2-1; TRBD1 agrees at 10 bases. The CDR3 loop spans 15 amino acids. The V segment lost 4 bases and the J segment 5 bases; nucleotides outside the gene matches: 5. CDR3 loop: CASSSGTGVNNEQFF. The CDR3 coding sequence is TGTGCCAGCAGTTCCGGGACAGGGGTCAACAATGAGCAGTTCTTC.

J is TRBJ2-3 and V is TRBV12-3 or TRBV12-4; 7 nucleotides agree with TRBD2. The CDR3 sequence is 12 residues long. Trimming removed 6 bases from V and 13 bases from J; junction bases left unmatched: 10. In nucleotides, the CDR3 is TGTGCCAGCAGCCCCGGACCCCGGGAGGAGTATTTT. Residues: CASSPGPREEYF.

This clonotype was recorded many times. The chain uses TRBV7-9 and TRBJ1-1, with 8 bases fitting TRBD1. Germline V gene lookup returns CDR1 SEHNR and CDR2 FQNEAQ (reference sequence). The CDR3 sequence is 15 residues long. With V trimmed by 5 bases and J by 0 bases, 5 bases remained unmatched. The chain's CDR3 is CASSLQTGVNTEAFF. CDR3 in DNA: TGTGCCAGCAGCCTCCAGACAGGGGTGAACACTGAAGCTTTCTTT. Based on the CDR3 plus reference TRBV7-9 and TRBJ1-1, the full variable domain is DTGVSQNPRHKITKRGQNVTFRCDPISEHNRLYWYRQTLGQGPEFLTYFQNEAQLEKSRLLSDRFSAERPKGSFSTLEIQRTEQGDSAMYLCASSLQTGVNTEAFFGQGTRLTVV.

The J gene is TRBJ2-3, the V gene TRBV19; 9 nucleotides line up with TRBD2. The CDR3 is 15 residues long. Germline V gene data show CDR1 as LNHDA and CDR2 as SQIVND (reference sequence). Trimming at V came to 1 base and at J to 7 bases, leaving 6 bases not matched to a gene. CDR3 sequence: CASSIGGGAWNTQYF. The DNA of the CDR3 is TGTGCCAGTAGTATAGGCGGGGGGGCTTGGAATACGCAGTATTTT. Full variable domain (missing parts from reference TRBV19 and TRBJ2-3): DGGITQSPKYLFRKEGQNVTLSCEQNLNHDAMYWYRQDPGQGLRLIYYSQIVNDFQKGDIAEGYSVSREKKESFPLTVTSAQKNPTAFYLCASSIGGGAWNTQYFGPGTRLTVL.

This clonotype was counted only a few times. This chain uses TRBV7-8 with TRBJ1-1, with 8 nucleotides matching TRBD1. The ends lost 4 bases at V and 3 bases at J; junction bases unmatched: 19. The CDR3 extends over 19 amino acids. CDR1 and CDR2 (germline): SGHVS, FQNEAQ. The CDR3 bases are TGTGCCAGCAGCTCGCTTTACTCGAGTCGAGGACAGGGTTACACTGAAGCTTTCTTT. This encodes CASSSLYSSRGQGYTEAFF.

This chain uses TRBV5-1 with TRBJ2-5, with D possibly being TRBD2 (6 bases). CDR1 is SGHRS, CDR2 YFSETQ, per germline. V lost 3 bases, J lost 2 bases, and 8 bases lay in between. CDR3 size: 13 residues. The CDR3, as DNA: TGCGCCAGCAGCTACGGACTACAAGAGACCCAGTACTTC. This encodes CASSYGLQETQYF.

On this clonotype: A read error is possible here, since a much larger clone lies one base away. The chain uses TRBV5-1 and TRBJ1-2; weak D call: TRBD1 (5 bases). CDR3 length: 13 residues. Germline CDR1 reads SGHRS; CDR2 reads YFSETQ. V lost 4 bases, J lost 3 bases, and 10 bases lay in between. CDR3 sequence (DNA): TGCGCCAGCAGCCAAGACAGCGACTATGGCTACACCTTC. This codes for CASSQDSDYGYTF.

This chain uses TRBV27 with TRBJ1-4; 9 bases are a match to TRBD1. This CDR3 comprises 15 residues. Trimming removed 5 bases from V and 8 bases from J; junction bases left unmatched: 9. CDR1 and CDR2 from the germline V gene are MNHEY and SMNVEV (reference sequence). CDR3 nucleotides: TGTGCCAGCAGTGCGCGACAGGGGGTATGGGAAAAACTGTTTTTT. Its protein product is CASSARQGVWEKLFF.

The gene calls are TRBV7-9 and TRBJ1-6; D unclear. Trimming took off 5 bases at V and 8 bases at J, with 19 bases between the two ends. CDR1 is SEHNR and CDR2 is FQNEAQ in the germline V gene (reference sequence). This CDR3 is 16 amino acids long. The CDR3, as DNA: TGTGCCAGCAGCCCGCCCGGTCGTGGGTGGGATTCACCCCTCCACTTT. It is translated as CASSPPGRGWDSPLHF.

This clonotype appeared a few times. The chain links TRBV2 to TRBJ2-7; D possibly corresponds to TRBD1 (7 bases). CDR3 length equals 13 residues. Trimming stripped 4 bases from V and 2 bases from J, with 9 bases between. Germline V gene sequence: CDR1 SNHLY, CDR2 FYNNEI. CDR3 residues: CASSAGGPYEQYF. CDR3 nucleotide sequence: TGTGCCAGCAGTGCAGGGGGGCCCTACGAGCAGTACTTC.

About this clonotype: One end of the junction fails to match germline, which may point to a read error. The V gene is TRBV9, the J gene TRBJ2-2; D perhaps matches TRBD2 (5 bases). CDR3 size: 14 residues. In germline, CDR1 is SGDLS, CDR2 YYNGEE. CDR3 in amino acids: CASSVGRDTGEMFF. The CDR3 DNA sequence: TGTGCCAGCAGCGTCGGACGAGACACCGGGGAGATGTTTTTT.

The chain combines TRBV6-6 with TRBJ1-1; D is undetermined. Germline CDR1 is MNHNY and CDR2 is SVGAGI (reference sequence). Trimming took off 0 bases at V and 1 base at J, with 12 bases between the two ends. The CDR3 consists of 16 residues. The CDR3 sequence is CASSYSIQAGNTEAFF. DNA for the CDR3: TGTGCCAGCAGTTACTCTATCCAGGCGGGGAACACTGAAGCTTTCTTT.

This clonotype has only a few counts. The V call is TRBV4-2, the J call TRBJ1-5; D possibly corresponds to TRBD1 (6 bases). The CDR3 sequence is 15 residues long. Germline CDR1 LGHNA, CDR2 YNFKEQ. Trimming left V 4 bases short and J 0 bases short, with 10 bases between. CDR3 loop: CASSRNRDSNQPQHF. CDR3 coding DNA: TGTGCCAGCAGCCGAAACAGGGATAGCAATCAGCCCCAGCATTTT.